Listed below are T cell receptor beta chains from one sample, sequenced in a study of naive CD8 T cells in extremely preterm neonates. Clones were read by immunoSEQ multiplex PCR, and TCRdb kept only the in-frame ones, dropping some. This sample has about 23,000 clones, with 88% found just once. Sequencing was performed on naive CD8+ T cells from cord blood. The source is a boy who was born preterm. Both conserved end residues are part of each CDR3. D genes are given only for firm matches. Clone size appears in some rows only: once, few, many, or a class for an expanded clone.

J | D | V | size | CDR3 | DNA
TRBJ2-7 | - | TRBV5-6 | - | CASSLASYEQYF | TGTGCCAGCAGCTTGGCCTCCTACGAGCAGTACTTC
TRBJ2-7 | TRBD1 | TRBV6-5 | once | CASRGDRSSYEQYF | TGTGCCAGCAGGGGGGACAGGTCTTCCTACGAGCAGTACTTC
TRBJ2-1 | - | TRBV5-4 | - | CASSRDTYNEQFF | TGTGCCAGCAGTAGAGACACCTACAATGAGCAGTTCTTC
TRBJ2-3 | TRBD2 | TRBV7-2 | - | CASSSSGGADTQYF | TGTGCCAGCAGCTCTAGCGGGGGGGCAGATACGCAGTATTTT
TRBJ1-1 | TRBD1 | TRBV16 | - | CASSQSQTGGTEAFF | TGTGCCAGCAGCCAATCCCAGACAGGGGGCACTGAAGCTTTCTTT
TRBJ2-7 | TRBD2 | TRBV4-1 | - | CASSEPSGGNEQYF | TGCGCCAGCAGCGAACCTAGCGGGGGGAACGAGCAGTACTTC
TRBJ2-7 | - | TRBV7-2 | once | CASSLALSYEQYF | TGTGCCAGCAGCTTAGCGCTGTCCTACGAGCAGTACTTC
TRBJ1-3 | - | TRBV11-2 | once | CASSLGTSGNTIYF | TGTGCCAGCAGCTTAGGGACATCTGGAAACACCATATATTTT
TRBJ1-5 | - | TRBV5-1 | - | CASSLQGNQPQHF | TGCGCCAGCAGCTTGCAGGGCAATCAGCCCCAGCATTTT
TRBJ2-7 | TRBD1 | TRBV11-2 | - | CASSSGTGGYEQYF | TGTGCCAGCAGCAGCGGGACAGGGGGCTACGAGCAGTACTTC
TRBJ1-2 | - | TRBV29-1 | - | CSVEGHYGYTF | TGCAGCGTTGAAGGACACTATGGCTACACCTTC
TRBJ2-3 | TRBD2 | TRBV10-3 | - | CAISESREGDTQYF | TGTGCCATCAGTGAGTCCAGGGAGGGAGATACGCAGTATTTT
TRBJ2-2 | - | TRBV7-3 | - | CASSWGANTGELFF | TGTGCCAGCAGCTGGGGGGCGAACACCGGGGAGCTGTTTTTT
TRBJ2-7 | TRBD2 | TRBV29-1 | - | CSVELAGGSYEQYF | TGCAGCGTTGAACTAGCGGGGGGCTCCTACGAGCAGTACTTC
TRBJ2-7 | - | TRBV10-1 | - | CASSERATYEQYF | TGCGCCAGCAGTGAAAGGGCAACCTACGAGCAGTACTTC
TRBJ1-2 | - | TRBV5-6 | - | CASSPGQMYGYTF | TGTGCCAGCAGCCCAGGACAGATGTATGGCTACACCTTC
TRBJ1-3 | - | TRBV23-1 | - | CASSQSGNTIYF | TGCGCCAGCAGTCAATCGGGAAACACCATATATTTT
TRBJ2-2 | TRBD1 | TRBV19 | - | CASSIGTGNTGELFF | TGTGCCAGTAGTATAGGGACAGGGAACACCGGGGAGCTGTTTTTT
TRBJ2-2 | - | TRBV19 | once | CASSLWVSNTGELFF | TGTGCCAGTAGTTTGTGGGTTTCGAACACCGGGGAGCTGTTTTTT
TRBJ1-2 | TRBD1 | TRBV27 | - | CASSFLTGAHGYTF | TGTGCCAGCAGTTTCCTGACAGGGGCCCATGGCTACACCTTC
TRBJ2-1 | TRBD2 | TRBV2 | - | CASTSGGEQFF | TGTGCCAGCACTAGCGGGGGTGAGCAGTTCTTC
TRBJ1-1 | TRBD1 | TRBV5-1 | - | CASSLAGGNTEAFF | TGCGCCAGCAGCTTGGCAGGGGGCAACACTGAAGCTTTCTTT
TRBJ1-3 | - | TRBV5-4 | - | CASSFRGGSGNTIYF | TGTGCCAGCAGCTTCAGGGGCGGTTCTGGAAACACCATATATTTT
TRBJ2-1 | TRBD2 | TRBV7-2 | - | CASSLLAGGLYNEQFF | TGTGCCAGCAGCTTACTAGCGGGGGGGCTCTACAATGAGCAGTTCTTC
TRBJ1-5 | - | TRBV11-2 | - | CASSLGGQPQHF | TGTGCCAGCAGCTTAGGGGGTCAGCCCCAGCATTTT
TRBJ2-5 | TRBD2 | TRBV10-2 | - | CASRGLAGETQYF | TGCGCCAGCAGGGGACTAGCGGGGGAGACCCAGTACTTC
TRBJ2-2 | - | TRBV9 | - | CASSVVGTGELFF | TGTGCCAGCAGCGTAGTAGGCACCGGGGAGCTGTTTTTT
TRBJ1-1 | - | TRBV30 | - | CAWSVRDTEAFF | TGTGCCTGGAGTGTACGGGACACTGAAGCTTTCTTT
TRBJ2-1 | - | TRBV7-2 | once | CASSLFPGAYNEQFF | TGTGCCAGCAGCTTATTTCCGGGGGCCTACAATGAGCAGTTCTTC
TRBJ2-7 | TRBD1 | TRBV30 | - | CAWSIGQGYEQYF | TGTGCCTGGAGTATCGGACAGGGTTACGAGCAGTACTTC
TRBJ2-6 | - | TRBV30 | - | CAWSEGSGANVLTF | TGTGCCTGGAGTGAGGGCTCTGGGGCCAACGTCCTGACTTTC
TRBJ2-7 | - | TRBV7-9 | once | CASSLTAYEQYF | TGTGCCAGCAGCTTAACAGCCTACGAGCAGTACTTC
TRBJ2-5 | - | TRBV14 | - | CASSQETQYF | TGTGCCAGCAGCCAAGAGACCCAGTACTTC
TRBJ2-6 | - | TRBV9 | - | CASSVEGAGANVLTF | TGTGCCAGCAGCGTAGAGGGGGCTGGGGCCAACGTCCTGACTTTC
TRBJ2-5 | TRBD2 | TRBV10-2 | - | CASRLAGEQETQYF | TGCGCCAGCAGACTAGCGGGCGAGCAAGAGACCCAGTACTTC
TRBJ2-7 | TRBD2 | TRBV5-4 | - | CASSLGTSGYEQYF | TGTGCCAGCAGCTTGGGGACTAGCGGCTACGAGCAGTACTTC
TRBJ2-3 | - | TRBV4-1 | - | CASSHPRGRTDTQYF | TGCGCCAGCAGCCACCCCAGGGGGAGGACAGATACGCAGTATTTT
TRBJ2-3 | TRBD2 | TRBV18 | - | CASSPPTGGPDTQYF | TGTGCCAGCTCACCACCCACGGGGGGGCCAGATACGCAGTATTTT
TRBJ1-6 | - | TRBV6-5 | - | CASWPSGPNSPLHF | TGTGCCAGCTGGCCATCAGGGCCTAATTCACCCCTCCACTTT
TRBJ2-3 | - | TRBV27 | - | CASSLGGDTQYF | TGTGCCAGCAGTTTGGGGGGAGATACGCAGTATTTT
TRBJ2-7 | - | TRBV1 | - | CTSSHLDGNEQYF | TGCACCAGCAGCCACCTCGATGGGAACGAGCAGTACTTC
TRBJ1-6 | - | TRBV7-9 | - | CASSQGSPLHF | TGTGCCAGCAGCCAGGGTTCACCCCTCCACTTT
TRBJ1-4 | - | TRBV21-1 | - | CASSKRTATNEKLFF | TGTGCCAGCAGCAAGCGGACAGCAACTAATGAAAAACTGTTTTTT
TRBJ1-3 | - | TRBV14 | - | CASSQDHSGNTIYF | TGTGCCAGCAGCCAAGATCACTCTGGAAACACCATATATTTT
TRBJ1-5 | - | TRBV19 | - | CASSRGGGNQPQHF | TGTGCCAGTAGTAGAGGGGGGGGCAATCAGCCCCAGCATTTT
TRBJ1-1 | - | TRBV14 | - | CASSQDGGSWTEAFF | TGTGCCAGCAGCCAAGATGGGGGAAGTTGGACTGAAGCTTTCTTT
TRBJ1-4 | TRBD1 | TRBV9 | - | CASSVAGTGYEKLFF | TGTGCCAGCAGCGTAGCTGGGACAGGGTATGAAAAACTGTTTTTT